These 19 T cell receptor beta chains were sequenced from one sample in a study of blood T cells in healthy people across ages. Primed by a sample-barcoded 5' primer and a J-beta primer mix, a second PCR proceeded for 7 to 11 cycles. Using its own MiXCR run on the 5' RACE reads, TCRdb lists one record per CDR3 protein. The sample holds 590,000 or so distinct CDR3 sequences, about 30% seen once. The sequencing sample was made of blood. The origin of the receptors is a woman older than 75 in good health.

This clonotype was seen ten or more times. This chain uses TRBV2 with TRBJ2-1; D might be TRBD1 (6 bases). This CDR3 comprises 14 residues. Deletions cut 5 bases from V and 4 bases from J, with 12 bases between. Per germline, CDR1 SNHLY and CDR2 FYNNEI. This CDR3 is CASSSMTGYNEQFF. In nucleotides, the CDR3 is TGTGCCAGCAGTTCCATGACAGGTTACAATGAGCAGTTCTTC.

This clonotype occurred many times. The chain links TRBV6-5 to TRBJ2-7, with 8 bases that match TRBD1. V dropped 5 bases and J dropped 3; count of bases not matched to a gene: 3. This CDR3 is 13 amino acids long. In germline, CDR1 is MNHEY, CDR2 SVGAGI. The CDR3 nucleotides read TGTGCCAGCAGTCCGGACAGGGACTACGAGCAGTACTTC. It encodes CASSPDRDYEQYF.

The chain joins TRBV19 to TRBJ1-2; no definite D call. In germline, CDR1 is LNHDA, CDR2 SQIVND (reference sequence). The CDR3 is made up of 13 amino acids. V lost 3 bases, J lost 8 bases, and 13 bases lay in between. CDR3 nucleotide sequence: TGTGCCAGTAGTATTGGAGGGTTGGGAGGCTACACCTTC. It is translated as CASSIGGLGGYTF.

Remarks on this clonotype: This may be a read error, as it is one base from a much larger clone. The chain couples TRBV20-1 to TRBJ2-5; tentatively, D is TRBD1 (6 bases). CDR1 and CDR2 from the germline V gene are DFQATT and SNEGSKA (reference sequence). The CDR3 loop spans 13 amino acids. V shed 5 bases and J shed 3 bases, with 13 bases lying between them. CDR3 nucleotides: TGCAGTGCTTCCGGGGCAGGGGAAGAGACCCAGTACTTC. This encodes CSASGAGEETQYF.

There are many counts of this clonotype. The chain recombines TRBV18 with TRBJ2-7, with TRBD1 matching over 8 bases. CDR3 size: 15 residues. CDR1 is KGHSH, CDR2 LQKENI, per germline. The V gene end was trimmed by 6 bases and the J gene end by 5 bases; junction bases not matched to a gene: 12. The CDR3 protein is CASSPLPTGADEQYF. The CDR3 nucleotides read TGTGCCAGCTCCCCGCTTCCGACAGGGGCCGACGAGCAGTACTTC.

V usage is TRBV28 and J usage is TRBJ1-5, with a possible D match to TRBD1 (6 bases). The CDR3 consists of 17 residues. Germline V lookup: CDR1 MDHEN, CDR2 SYDVKM. The V gene lost 5 bases and the J gene lost 0 bases, with 17 bases spanning the gap. CDR3 nucleotide sequence: TGTGCCAGCAGTGACCACCGGGACACTTATAGCAATCAGCCCCAGCATTTT. Translating gives CASSDHRDTYSNQPQHF.

This clonotype appeared many times. This chain connects TRBV7-2 to TRBJ1-1; 7 nucleotides align to TRBD1. There are 14 residues in the CDR3. Germline V gene sequence: CDR1 SGHTA, CDR2 FQGNSA. Losses at the gene ends were 6 bases for V and 0 bases for J; bases not matched to a gene: 4. The CDR3 DNA sequence: TGTGCCAGCAGGCTGGGACAGATGAACACTGAAGCTTTCTTT. This sequence encodes CASRLGQMNTEAFF.

This clonotype was found many times. The chain has TRBV7-3 and TRBJ2-7, with 8 bases aligning to TRBD1. V trimming: 3 bases; J trimming: 1 base; junction bases outside the gene matches: 5. This CDR3 is built from 15 residues. Germline CDR1 reads SGHTA; CDR2 reads FQGTGA. CDR3 coding DNA: TGTGCCAGCAGCTTCTCCTGGACAGGGTCCTACGAGCAGTACTTC. Translating gives CASSFSWTGSYEQYF.

V and J are TRBV6-1 and TRBJ2-1; possible D gene TRBD2, 6 bases. This CDR3 comprises 15 residues. V shed 6 bases and J shed 4 bases, with 16 bases lying between them. Per the germline V gene, CDR1 is MNHNS and CDR2 is SASEGT. The CDR3 reads CASRDRDSAYNEQFF. DNA of the CDR3: TGTGCCAGCAGGGACCGGGACTCAGCTTACAATGAGCAGTTCTTC.

The table lists this clonotype with a few counts. A single base separates this from a much larger clone, so it may be a read error. The CDR3 region is CASSATGFWGDEQYF. In DNA, the CDR3 is TGTGCCAGCAGCGCGACAGGTTTTTGGGGAGATGAGCAGTACTTC. The rearrangement uses TRBV9 and TRBJ2-5; perhaps TRBD1 as D (6 bases). Germline V gene sequence: CDR1 SGDLS, CDR2 YYNGEE. The V end was cut by 3 bases, the J end by 11 bases, with 23 bases between. The CDR3 is made up of 15 amino acids.

The chain joins TRBV3-1 to TRBJ1-6; no definite D call. The CDR3 spans 12 residues. V was cut by 4 bases and J by 7 bases, with 5 bases left in between. Germline-derived CDR1 and CDR2 are LGHDT and YNNKEL (reference sequence). The CDR3 DNA reads TGTGCCAGCAGCCCGATAAATTCACCCCTCCACTTT. Residues: CASSPINSPLHF. The full variable domain, with the rest looked up from reference TRBV3-1 and TRBJ1-6, is DTAVSQTPKYLVTQMGNDKSIKCEQNLGHDTMYWYKQDSKKFLKIMFSYNNKELIINETVPNRFSPKSPDKAHLNLHINSLELGDSAVYFCASSPINSPLHFGNGTRLTVT.

Comment on this clonotype: Compared with germline, one end of the junction differs, possibly owing to a read error. The chain couples TRBV28 to TRBJ2-4; no firm D call. The better agreement between TRBJ2-7 and the DNA end casts doubt on the J call. Per germline, CDR1 MDHEN and CDR2 SYDVKM. CDR3 length: 12 residues. The CDR3 nucleotides are TGTGCCGGCAGTTCCCCCGTATACGAGCAGTACTTC. This translates into CAGSSPVYEQYF.

The chain is built from TRBV13 and TRBJ1-4; a possible D gene is TRBD1 (6 bases). The germline V and J ends were trimmed by 0 bases and 0 bases, with 17 bases remaining between them. Germline V gives CDR1 PRHDT, CDR2 FYEKMQ (reference sequence). This CDR3 has 19 residues. The CDR3 bases are TGTGCCAGCAGCTTAGGAACAGGGACCCGAAGTGCAACTAATGAAAAACTGTTTTTT. This gives the protein CASSLGTGTRSATNEKLFF.

This clonotype was counted at least ten times. This rearrangement joins TRBV20-1 to TRBJ2-1, with D unclear. The V gene's germline CDR1 is DFQATT and CDR2 SNEGSKA (reference sequence). The ends were cut back, 5 bases at V and 3 bases at J, with 20 bases in the middle. This CDR3 contains 16 residues. Here the CDR3 reads CSASTGLQAFYNEQFF. The CDR3 nucleotides read TGCAGTGCTTCTACGGGCCTTCAGGCGTTCTACAATGAGCAGTTCTTC.

The V gene is TRBV7-9, the J gene TRBJ2-5; D unresolved. TRBJ2-7 explains the end of the DNA better; the J call may be wrong. CDR1 and CDR2 (germline): SEHNR, FQNEAQ (reference sequence). CDR3 length: 11 residues. The CDR3 coding sequence is TGTGCCAGCAGCGCTATGTACGAGCAGTACTTC. Protein sequence: CASSAMYEQYF.

This clonotype occurred many times. This chain uses TRBV15 with TRBJ1-2, with 7 bases fitting TRBD1. The CDR3 loop spans 16 amino acids. Germline CDR1 reads LNHNV; CDR2 reads YYDKDF (reference sequence). V lost 5 bases to trimming and J lost 2 bases; unmatched junction nucleotides: 11. The CDR3 sequence is CATSLLVPGQNYGYTF. The CDR3, as DNA: TGTGCCACCAGCCTACTCGTCCCGGGACAGAACTATGGCTACACCTTC.

Only a few counts were recorded for this clonotype. The V call is TRBV7-2, the J call TRBJ2-2; possible D gene TRBD1, 8 bases. CDR1 is SGHTA and CDR2 is FQGNSA in the germline V gene. This CDR3 is 16 amino acids long. V was clipped by 4 bases and J by 4 bases, with 16 bases between them. The CDR3 DNA reads TGTGCCAGCAGCTCACAGGGGGGGTTTGGCACCGGGGAGCTGTTTTTT. It is translated as CASSSQGGFGTGELFF.

As to this clonotype: This clone may be a read error of a much larger clone one base away. The genes are TRBV6-2 or TRBV6-3 and TRBJ2-2; 7 nucleotides agree with TRBD2. The CDR3 is 15 amino acids. The V and J ends lost 6 bases and 6 bases, in that order; junction bases with no gene match: 10. Germline lookup yields CDR1 MNHEY and CDR2 SVGEGT. The CDR3 region is CASSPRGELPGELFF. For the CDR3, the DNA is TGTGCCAGCAGCCCACGGGGGGAGTTGCCCGGGGAGCTGTTTTTT.

A note on this clonotype: A clone one base away is much larger, so this may be a read error. The rearrangement links TRBV28 to TRBJ2-1; D is possibly TRBD2 (6 bases). Between the trimmed V and J ends, which lost 9 bases and 13 bases, there was a span of 25 bases. The germline V gene has CDR1 MDHEN and CDR2 SYDVKM. This CDR3 is 14 amino acids long. The CDR3 region has the DNA TGTGCCAGTAGGGACTCCGGTGGTAGAGAGACCCAGTTCTTC. Amino acids: CASRDSGGRETQFF.